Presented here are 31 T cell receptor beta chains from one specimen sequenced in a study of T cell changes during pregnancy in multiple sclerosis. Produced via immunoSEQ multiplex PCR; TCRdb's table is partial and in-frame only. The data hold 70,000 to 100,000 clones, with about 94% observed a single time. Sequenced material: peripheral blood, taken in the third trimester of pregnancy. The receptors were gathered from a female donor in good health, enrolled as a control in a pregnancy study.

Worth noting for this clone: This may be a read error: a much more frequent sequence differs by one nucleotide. The CDR3 nucleotides are TGTGCCAGCAGTTCAGATAGCAATCAGCCCCAGCATTTT. Its protein product is CASSSDSNQPQHF. The chain links TRBV27 to TRBJ1-5; unclear D gene. Deletions cut 4 bases from V and 0 bases from J, with 4 bases between. Germline CDR1 reads MNHEY; CDR2 reads SMNVEV (reference sequence). This CDR3 comprises 13 residues.

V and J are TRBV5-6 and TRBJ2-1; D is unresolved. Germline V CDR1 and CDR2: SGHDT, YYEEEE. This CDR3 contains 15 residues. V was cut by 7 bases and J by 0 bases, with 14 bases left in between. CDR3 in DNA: TGTGCCAGCGGGCCTCTATTAAGCTCCTACAATGAGCAGTTCTTC. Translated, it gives CASGPLLSSYNEQFF. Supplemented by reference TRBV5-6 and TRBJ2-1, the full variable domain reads DAGVTQSPTHLIKTRGQQVTLRCSPKSGHDTVSWYQQALGQGPQFIFQYYEEEERQRGNFPDRFSGHQFPNYSSELNVNALLLGDSALYLCASGPLLSSYNEQFFGPGTRLTVL.

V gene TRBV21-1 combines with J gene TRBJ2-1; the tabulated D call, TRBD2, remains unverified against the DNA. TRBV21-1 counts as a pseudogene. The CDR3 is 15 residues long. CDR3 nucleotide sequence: TGTGCCAGCAGTGCGGGGGTACAGTTCGGGGGGGAGCAGTTCTTC. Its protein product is CASSAGVQFGGEQFF.

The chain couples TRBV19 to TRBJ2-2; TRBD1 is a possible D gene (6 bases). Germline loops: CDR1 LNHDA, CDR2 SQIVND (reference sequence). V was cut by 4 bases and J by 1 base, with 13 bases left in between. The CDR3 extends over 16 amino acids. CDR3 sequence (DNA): TGTGCCAGTAGTAGAGGGACACCGAAGAACACCGGGGAGCTGTTTTTT. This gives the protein CASSRGTPKNTGELFF.

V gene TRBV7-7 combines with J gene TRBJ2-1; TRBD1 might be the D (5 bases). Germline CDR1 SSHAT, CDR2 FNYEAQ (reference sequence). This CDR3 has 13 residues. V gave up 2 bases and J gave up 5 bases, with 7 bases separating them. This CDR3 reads CASSLSGNNEQFF. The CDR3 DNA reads TGTGCCAGCAGCTTATCAGGGAACAATGAGCAGTTCTTC.

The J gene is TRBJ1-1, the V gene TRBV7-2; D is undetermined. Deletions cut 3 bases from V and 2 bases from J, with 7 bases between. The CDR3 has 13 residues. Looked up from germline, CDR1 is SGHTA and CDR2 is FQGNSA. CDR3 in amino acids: CASSFGLNTEAFF. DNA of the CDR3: TGTGCCAGCAGCTTTGGACTCAACACTGAAGCTTTCTTT. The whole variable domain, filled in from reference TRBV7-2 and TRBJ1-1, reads GAGVSQSPSNKVTEKGKDVELRCDPISGHTALYWYRQSLGQGLEFLIYFQGNSAPDKSGLPSDRFSAERTGGSVSTLTIQRTQQEDSAVYLCASSFGLNTEAFFGQGTRLTVV.

The CDR3 bases are TGTGCCAGTAGTATGCCCGGGTTTAGCAATCAGCCCCAGCATTTT. This gives the protein CASSMPGFSNQPQHF. The chain couples TRBV19 to TRBJ1-5; no clear D. V was clipped by 3 bases and J by 0 bases, with 9 bases between them. The germline V gene has CDR1 LNHDA and CDR2 SQIVND (reference sequence). This CDR3 is 15 amino acids long.

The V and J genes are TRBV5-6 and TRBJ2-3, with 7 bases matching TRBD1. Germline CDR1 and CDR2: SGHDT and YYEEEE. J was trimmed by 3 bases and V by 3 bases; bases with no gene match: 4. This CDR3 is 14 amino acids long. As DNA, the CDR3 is TGTGCCAGCAGCTATCCGGGACAGACAGATACGCAGTATTTT. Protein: CASSYPGQTDTQYF.

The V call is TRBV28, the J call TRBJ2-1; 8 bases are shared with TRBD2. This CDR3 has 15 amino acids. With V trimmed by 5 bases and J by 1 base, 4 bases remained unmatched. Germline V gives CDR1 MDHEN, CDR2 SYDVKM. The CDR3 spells CASSPSGRSYNEQFF. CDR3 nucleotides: TGTGCCAGCAGTCCTAGCGGGCGATCCTACAATGAGCAGTTCTTC.

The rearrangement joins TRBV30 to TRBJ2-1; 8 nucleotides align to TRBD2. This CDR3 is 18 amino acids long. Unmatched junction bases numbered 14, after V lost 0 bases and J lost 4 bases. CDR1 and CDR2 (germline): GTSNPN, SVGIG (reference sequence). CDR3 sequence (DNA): TGTGCCTGGAGTGTTCAGCGGGAGTTGGTCTCGATATACAATGAGCAGTTCTTC. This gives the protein CAWSVQRELVSIYNEQFF.

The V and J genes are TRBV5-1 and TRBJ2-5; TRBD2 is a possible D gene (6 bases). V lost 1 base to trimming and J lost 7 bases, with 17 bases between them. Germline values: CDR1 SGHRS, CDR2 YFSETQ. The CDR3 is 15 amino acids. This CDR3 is CASSLPGLSAATQYF. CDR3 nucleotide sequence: TGCGCCAGCAGCTTGCCGGGACTCTCAGCCGCGACCCAGTACTTC.

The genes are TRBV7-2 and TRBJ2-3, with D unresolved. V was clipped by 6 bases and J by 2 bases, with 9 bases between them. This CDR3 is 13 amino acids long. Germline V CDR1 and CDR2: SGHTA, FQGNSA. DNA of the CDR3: TGTGCCAGCAGTGAGCCATCCACAGATACGCAGTATTTT. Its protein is CASSEPSTDTQYF.

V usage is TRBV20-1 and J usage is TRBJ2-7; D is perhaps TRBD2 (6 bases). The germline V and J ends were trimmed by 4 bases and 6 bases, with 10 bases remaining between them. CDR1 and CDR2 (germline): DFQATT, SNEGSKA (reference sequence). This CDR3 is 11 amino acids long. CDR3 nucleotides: TGCAGTGCTACGGACTACGCCGAGCAGTACTTC. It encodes CSATDYAEQYF.

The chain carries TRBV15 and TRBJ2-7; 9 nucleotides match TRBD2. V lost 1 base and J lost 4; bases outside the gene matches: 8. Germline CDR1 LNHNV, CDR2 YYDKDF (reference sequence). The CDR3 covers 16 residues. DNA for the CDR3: TGTGCCACCAGCAGAGGAGAGGGAGCGGGAGGTTACGAGCAGTACTTC. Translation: CATSRGEGAGGYEQYF.

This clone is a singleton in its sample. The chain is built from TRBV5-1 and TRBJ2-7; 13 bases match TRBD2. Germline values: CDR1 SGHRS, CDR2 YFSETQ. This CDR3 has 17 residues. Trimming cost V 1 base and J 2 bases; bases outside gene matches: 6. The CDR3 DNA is TGCGCCAGCAGCTTGTTGTTTGGGACTAGCGGGGCCTACGAGCAGTACTTC. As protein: CASSLLFGTSGAYEQYF.

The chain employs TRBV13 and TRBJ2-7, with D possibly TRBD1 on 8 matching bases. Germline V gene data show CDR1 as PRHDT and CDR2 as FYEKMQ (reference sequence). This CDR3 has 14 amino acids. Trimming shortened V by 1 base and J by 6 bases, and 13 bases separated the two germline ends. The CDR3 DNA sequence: TGTGCCAGCAGCTTAGTAACAGGGGGGGGCGAGCAGTACTTC. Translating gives CASSLVTGGGEQYF.

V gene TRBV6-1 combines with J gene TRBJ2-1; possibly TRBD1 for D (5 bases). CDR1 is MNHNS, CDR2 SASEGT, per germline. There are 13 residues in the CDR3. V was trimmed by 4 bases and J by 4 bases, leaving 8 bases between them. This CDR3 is CASSVGPYNEQFF. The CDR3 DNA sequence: TGTGCCAGCAGTGTGGGGCCGTACAATGAGCAGTTCTTC.

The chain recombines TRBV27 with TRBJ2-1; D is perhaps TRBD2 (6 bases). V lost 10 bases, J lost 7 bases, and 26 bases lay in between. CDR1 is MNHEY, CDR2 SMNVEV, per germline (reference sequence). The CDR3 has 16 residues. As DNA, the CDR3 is TGTGCCACGGGACTCCTCCGGCATAGTAGGTCGAATGAGCAGTTCTTC. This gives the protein CATGLLRHSRSNEQFF.

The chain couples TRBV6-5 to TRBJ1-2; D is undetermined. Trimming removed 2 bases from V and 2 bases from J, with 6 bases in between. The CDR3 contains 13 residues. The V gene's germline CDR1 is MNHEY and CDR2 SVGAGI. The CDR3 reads CASSYLRNYGYTF. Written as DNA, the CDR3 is TGTGCCAGCAGTTACCTCCGGAACTATGGCTACACCTTC.

In DNA form, the CDR3 reads TGTGCCAGCAGCTTAGCGACCAGGGACACTGAAGCTTTCTTT. It encodes CASSLATRDTEAFF. The chain links TRBV11-1 to TRBJ1-1; a possible D gene is TRBD1 (5 bases). CDR3 size: 14 residues. CDR1 SGHAT and CDR2 FQDESV come from the germline V gene (reference sequence). Trimming took off 0 bases at V and 3 bases at J, with 8 bases between the two ends.

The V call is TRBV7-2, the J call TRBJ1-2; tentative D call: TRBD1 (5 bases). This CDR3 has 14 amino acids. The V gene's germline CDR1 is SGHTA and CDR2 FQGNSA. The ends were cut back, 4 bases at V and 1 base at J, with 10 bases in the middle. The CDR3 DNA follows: TGTGCCAGCAGCTCCGCGACAGTTAACTATGGCTACACCTTC. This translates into CASSSATVNYGYTF.

CDR3: CASSIVSGDQPQHF. The CDR3, as DNA: TGTGCCAGTAGTATAGTATCAGGGGATCAGCCCCAGCATTTT. The chain carries TRBV19 and TRBJ1-5; D perhaps matches TRBD1 (6 bases). Trimming removed 1 base at V and 5 bases at J, with 9 bases between. The germline V gene has CDR1 LNHDA and CDR2 SQIVND (reference sequence). The CDR3 runs to 14 residues.

The CDR3 region is CATSSRQGPYEQYF. DNA for the CDR3: TGTGCCACCAGCAGCAGACAGGGTCCCTACGAGCAGTACTTC. This chain links TRBV15 with TRBJ2-7; 7 bases align to TRBD1. Looked up from germline, CDR1 is LNHNV and CDR2 is YYDKDF (reference sequence). V was pared by 3 bases and J by 2 bases, with 4 bases of the junction left unmatched. The CDR3 has 14 amino acids.

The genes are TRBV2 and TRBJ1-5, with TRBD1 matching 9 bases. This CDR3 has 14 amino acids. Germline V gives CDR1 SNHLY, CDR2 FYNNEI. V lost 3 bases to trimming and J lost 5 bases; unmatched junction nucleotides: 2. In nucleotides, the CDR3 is TGTGCCAGCAGTGACCGACAGGGGGATCAGCCCCAGCATTTT. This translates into CASSDRQGDQPQHF.

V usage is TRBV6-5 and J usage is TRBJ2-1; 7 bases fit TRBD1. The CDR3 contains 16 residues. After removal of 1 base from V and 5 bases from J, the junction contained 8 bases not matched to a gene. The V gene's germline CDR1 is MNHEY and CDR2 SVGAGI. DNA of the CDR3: TGTGCCAGCAGTTACTTACGGACAGGCGCTAACAATGAGCAGTTCTTC. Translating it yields CASSYLRTGANNEQFF.

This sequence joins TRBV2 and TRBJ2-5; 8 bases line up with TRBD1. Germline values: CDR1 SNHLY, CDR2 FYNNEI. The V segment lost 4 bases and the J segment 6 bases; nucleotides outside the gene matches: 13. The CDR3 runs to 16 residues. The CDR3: CASSGARTGPGKTQYF. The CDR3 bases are TGTGCCAGCAGTGGGGCACGGACAGGGCCGGGGAAGACCCAGTACTTC.

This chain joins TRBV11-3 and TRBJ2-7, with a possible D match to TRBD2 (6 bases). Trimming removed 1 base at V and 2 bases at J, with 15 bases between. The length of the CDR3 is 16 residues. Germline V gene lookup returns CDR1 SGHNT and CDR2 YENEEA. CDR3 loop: CASSLAFPRLAYEQYF. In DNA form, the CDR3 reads TGTGCCAGCAGCTTAGCCTTCCCTCGACTAGCCTACGAGCAGTACTTC.

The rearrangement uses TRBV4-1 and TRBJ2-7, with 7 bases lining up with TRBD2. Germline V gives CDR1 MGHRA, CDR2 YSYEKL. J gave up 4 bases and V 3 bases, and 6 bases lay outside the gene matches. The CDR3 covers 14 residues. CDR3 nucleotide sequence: TGCGCCAGCAGCCAGAGCGGGACGGATTACGAGCAGTACTTC. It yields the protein CASSQSGTDYEQYF.

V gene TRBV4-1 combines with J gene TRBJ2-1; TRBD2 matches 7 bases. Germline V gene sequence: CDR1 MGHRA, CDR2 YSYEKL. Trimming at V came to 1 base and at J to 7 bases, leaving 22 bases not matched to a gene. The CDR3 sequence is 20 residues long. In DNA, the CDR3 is TGCGCCAGCAGCCAAGTTAGCTGGCTAGCGGTAAACGAGGGTACGAATGAGCAGTTCTTC. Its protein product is CASSQVSWLAVNEGTNEQFF.

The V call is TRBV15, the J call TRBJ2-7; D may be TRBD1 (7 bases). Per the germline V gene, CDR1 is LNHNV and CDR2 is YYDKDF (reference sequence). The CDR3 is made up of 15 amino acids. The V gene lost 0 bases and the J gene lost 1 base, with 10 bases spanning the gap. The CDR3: CATSRESGGSYEQYF. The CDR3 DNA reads TGTGCCACCAGCAGAGAGTCAGGGGGGTCCTACGAGCAGTACTTC.

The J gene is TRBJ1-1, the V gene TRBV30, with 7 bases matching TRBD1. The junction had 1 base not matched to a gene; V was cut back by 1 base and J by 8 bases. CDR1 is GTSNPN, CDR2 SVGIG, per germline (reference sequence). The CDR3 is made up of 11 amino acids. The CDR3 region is CAWSEDREAFF. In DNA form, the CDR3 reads TGTGCCTGGAGTGAGGACAGGGAAGCTTTCTTT.